This T cell receptor beta chain was sequenced in a study of T-cell reconstitution after alpha-beta-depleted transplantation in children. With respect to this clonotype: Antigen unknown.

Library preparation (for TCRbeta) was performed with unique molecular identifiers. MiXCR was run by TCRdb on the PCR reads, yielding one entry per CDR3 protein. The sample has about 400,000 distinct CDR3 sequences, about 16% seen once. The germline V gene has CDR1 MNHEY and CDR2 SVGEGT. This CDR3 has 15 residues. V shed 0 bases and J 2 bases; nucleotides not matched to a gene: 4. Study-level points and caveats: After transplant, at about two months, alpha-beta T cells were reportedly derived from several hundred expanded graft clones.

The specimen comprised PBMCs, mostly from graft donor cells, sampled 360 days after TCRalphabeta/CD19-depleted stem cell transplant. The chain has TRBV6-2 or TRBV6-3 and TRBJ2-7; 7 nucleotides align to TRBD1. This receptor was obtained from a boy under two years old who had a stem cell transplant for Wiskott-Aldrich syndrome, so the T cells may come from the graft donor. CDR3 in DNA: TGTGCCAGCAGTTACTCGAGGGGGCATCCCTACGAGCAGTACTTC. It is translated as CASSYSRGHPYEQYF.